This T cell receptor (beta chain) was observed in a study of blood T cells in healthy people across ages. Comment on this clonotype: Antigen specificity is unknown.

Primers used in a second PCR of roughly 6 to 12 cycles were a sample-barcoded 5' primer and a J-beta primer mix. Each cDNA molecule, via a template-switch adaptor with 12 random nucleotides, was tagged. TCRdb recomputed calls from the 5' RACE reads with MiXCR, one row per CDR3 protein. The table includes about 1,500,000 distinct CDR3 sequences, 28% detected once. Study-wide points: Both naive CD4+ cell counts and diversity were greater in long-lived donors than in aged donors. A strong correlation was found between TCR beta diversity and the percentage of naive T cells. Without sorted subsets, naive and antigen-experienced compartments could not be conclusively compared.

Sequenced input: blood. The clonotype originates from a woman in her 30s in good health.

Here the CDR3 DNA reads TGCGCCAGCAGGGCAGGGGTACCGGGGGACGAGCAGTACGTC. This translates into CASRAGVPGDEQYV. The rearrangement links TRBV5-1 to TRBJ2-7; D tentatively fits TRBD1 or TRBD2 (6 bases each). CDR1 and CDR2 (germline): SGHRS, YFSETQ. V lost 5 bases and J 5 bases, leaving 17 bases between the germline ends. The CDR3 spans 14 residues.